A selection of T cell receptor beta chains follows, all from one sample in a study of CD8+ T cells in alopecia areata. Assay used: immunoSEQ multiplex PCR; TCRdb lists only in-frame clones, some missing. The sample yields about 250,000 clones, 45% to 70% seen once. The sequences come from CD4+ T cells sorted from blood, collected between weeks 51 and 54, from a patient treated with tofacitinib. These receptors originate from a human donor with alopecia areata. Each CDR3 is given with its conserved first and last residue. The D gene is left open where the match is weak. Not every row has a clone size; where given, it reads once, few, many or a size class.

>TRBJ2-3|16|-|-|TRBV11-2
TGTGCCAGCAGCAAAGGTTCGGGCCTTAGGGCAGATACGCAGTATTTT
CASSKGSGLRADTQYF
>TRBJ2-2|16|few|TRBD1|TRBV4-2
TGTGCCAGCAGCCAAGATTGGGACAGGGACACCGGGGAGCTGTTTTTT
CASSQDWDRDTGELFF
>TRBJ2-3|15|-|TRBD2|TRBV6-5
TGTGCCAGCAGTTGGACTAGCGGGGGGGTAGATACGCAGTATTTT
CASSWTSGGVDTQYF
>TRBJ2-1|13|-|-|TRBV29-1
TGCAGCGCCCACCCCGGGTTTATGAATGAGCAGTTCTTC
CSAHPGFMNEQFF
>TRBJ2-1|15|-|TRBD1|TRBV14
TGTGCCAGCAGCCAGGGACAGGGGCGCTACAATGAGCAGTTCTTC
CASSQGQGRYNEQFF
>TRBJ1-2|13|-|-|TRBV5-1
TGCGCCAGCAGCTATACAGGGACGGGTGGCTACACCTTC
CASSYTGTGGYTF
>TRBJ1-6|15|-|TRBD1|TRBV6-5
TGTGCCAGCAACTGGGACAGCTCCTATAATTCACCCCTCCACTTT
CASNWDSSYNSPLHF
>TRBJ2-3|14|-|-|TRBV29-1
TGCAGCGTTGAAGATCGGGGGTTATCAGATACGCAGTATTTT
CSVEDRGLSDTQYF
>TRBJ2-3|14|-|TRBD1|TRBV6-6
TGTGCCAGCAGTTACAACCAGGGGGCGGATACGCAGTATTTT
CASSYNQGADTQYF
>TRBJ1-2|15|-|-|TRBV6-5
TGTGCCAGCAGTTTGATGAGGCAGGTGAACTATGGCTACACCTTC
CASSLMRQVNYGYTF
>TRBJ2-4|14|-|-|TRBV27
TGTGCCAGCAGTTCGACAATAGCCAAAAACATTCAGTACTTC
CASSSTIAKNIQYF
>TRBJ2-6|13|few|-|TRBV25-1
TGTGCCAGCGCAGGGGCTGGGGCCAACGTCCTGACTTTC
CASAGAGANVLTF
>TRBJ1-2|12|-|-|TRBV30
TGTGCCTGGAAAGGAGTTCGCTATGGCTACACCTTC
CAWKGVRYGYTF
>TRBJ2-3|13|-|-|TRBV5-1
TGCGCCAGCAGCTTGGAATCCACAGATACGCAGTATTTT
CASSLESTDTQYF
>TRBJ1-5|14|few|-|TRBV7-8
TGTGCCAGCAGCTTAGCAGGGAGCAATCAGCCCCAGCATTTT
CASSLAGSNQPQHF
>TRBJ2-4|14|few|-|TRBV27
TGTGCCAGCAGTTTAGGCCCCGTGGCAGGCATTCAGTACTTC
CASSLGPVAGIQYF
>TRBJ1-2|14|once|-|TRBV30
TGTGCCCAACTCGTCGAGACAGGAAACTATGGCTACACCTTC
CAQLVETGNYGYTF
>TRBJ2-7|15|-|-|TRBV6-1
TGTGCCAGCAGCCTCGGGCGCCCCGGCGACTACGAGCAGTACTTC
CASSLGRPGDYEQYF
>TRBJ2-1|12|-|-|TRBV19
TGTGCCAGTAGTATGTACGGGAATGAGCAGTTCTTC
CASSMYGNEQFF
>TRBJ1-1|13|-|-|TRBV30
TGTGCCTGGAGTTTGGACGGAAACACTGAAGCTTTCTTT
CAWSLDGNTEAFF
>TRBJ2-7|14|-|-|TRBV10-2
TGCGCCAGCAGTCCTAACTCGGATTCCTACGAGCAGTACTTC
CASSPNSDSYEQYF
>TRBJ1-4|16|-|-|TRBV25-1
TGTGCCAGCAGTGAATATCTGGCGGGAACTAATGAAAAACTGTTTTTT
CASSEYLAGTNEKLFF
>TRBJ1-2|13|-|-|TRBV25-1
TGTGCCAGCAGTCTCCAGGGCTTCTATGGCTACACCTTC
CASSLQGFYGYTF
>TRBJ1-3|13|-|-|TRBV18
TGTGCCAGCTCACCCGCGTCTGGAAACACCATATATTTT
CASSPASGNTIYF
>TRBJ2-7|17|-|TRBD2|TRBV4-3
TGCGCCAGCAGCCAAGCCCTAGTAGCGGGGGACCCCTACGAGCAGTACTTC
CASSQALVAGDPYEQYF
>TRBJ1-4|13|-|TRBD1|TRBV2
TGTGCCGGCAGGACAGGGATTAATGAAAAACTGTTTTTT
CAGRTGINEKLFF
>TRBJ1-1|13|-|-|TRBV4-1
TGCGCCAGCAGCCAAGTGGGCGAGACTGAAGCTTTCTTT
CASSQVGETEAFF
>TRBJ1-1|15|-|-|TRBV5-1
TGCGCCAGCAGCATGCCGCGGCTCGGGTACACTGAAGCTTTCTTT
CASSMPRLGYTEAFF
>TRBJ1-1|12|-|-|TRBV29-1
TGCAGCGTGGGACGGATGAACACTGAAGCTTTCTTT
CSVGRMNTEAFF
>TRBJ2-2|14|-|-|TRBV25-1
TGTGCCAGCTCTCCGGGACCTCACACCGGGGAGCTGTTTTTT
CASSPGPHTGELFF
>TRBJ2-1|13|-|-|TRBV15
TGTGCCACCAAACGGGGGAGGAACAATGAGCAGTTCTTC
CATKRGRNNEQFF
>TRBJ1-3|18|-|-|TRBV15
TGTGCCACCAGCAGAGCCTTAAGGACACTTCCCGCGGGGAACACCATATATTTT
CATSRALRTLPAGNTIYF
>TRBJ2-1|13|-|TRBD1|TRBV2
TGTGCCAGCAGTCAAGGGACAGCCGGGGTGCAGTTCTTC
CASSQGTAGVQFF
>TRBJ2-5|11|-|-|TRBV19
TGTGCCAGTAGCCCGACGGGGACCCAGTACTTC
CASSPTGTQYF
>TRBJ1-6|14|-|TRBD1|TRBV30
TGTGCCTGGACCCCGGACAGGGGACGTTCACCCCTCCACTTT
CAWTPDRGRSPLHF
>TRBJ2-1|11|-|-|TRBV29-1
TGCAGCGTTGGTGCGGGACAGAAGCAGTTCTTC
CSVGAGQKQFF
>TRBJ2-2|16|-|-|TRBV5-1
TGCGCCAGCAGCTTCTTCGGGGCAACGAACACCGGGGAGCTGTTTTTT
CASSFFGATNTGELFF
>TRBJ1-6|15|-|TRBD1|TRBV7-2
TGTGCCAGCGGAGGGTCCGACAGGGGATATTCACCCCTCCACTTT
CASGGSDRGYSPLHF
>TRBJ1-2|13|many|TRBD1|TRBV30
TGTGCCTGGAGGGAGACAGGGGGCTATGGCTACACCTTC
CAWRETGGYGYTF
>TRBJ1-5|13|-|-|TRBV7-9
TGTGCCAGCAGCTTAGCCCGCGATCAGCCCCAGCATTTT
CASSLARDQPQHF
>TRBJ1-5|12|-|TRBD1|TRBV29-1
TGCAGCGTTACAGGGGAGGGTCAGCCCCAGCATTTT
CSVTGEGQPQHF